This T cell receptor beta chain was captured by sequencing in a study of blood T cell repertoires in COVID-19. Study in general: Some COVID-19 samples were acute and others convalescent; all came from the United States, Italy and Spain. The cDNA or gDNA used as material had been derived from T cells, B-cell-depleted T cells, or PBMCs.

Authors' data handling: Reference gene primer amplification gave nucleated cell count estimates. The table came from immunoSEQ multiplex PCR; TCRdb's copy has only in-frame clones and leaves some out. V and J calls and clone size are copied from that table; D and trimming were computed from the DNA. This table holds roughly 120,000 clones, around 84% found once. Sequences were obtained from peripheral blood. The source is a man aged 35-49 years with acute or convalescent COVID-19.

The CDR3 nucleotides read TGTGCCAGCAGGGGGAGGGGGGGACCTCGACAATCCCCTATATATGGCTACACCTTC. As protein: CASRGRGGPRQSPIYGYTF. V gene TRBV27 combines with J gene TRBJ1-2, with D possibly matching TRBD1 (6 bases). Germline values: CDR1 MNHEY, CDR2 SMNVEV (reference sequence). The ends were cut back, 6 bases at V and 5 bases at J, with 31 bases in the middle. CDR3 length: 19 amino acids.